These 4 T cell receptor beta chains were sequenced from one sample in a study of blood T cell repertoires in COVID-19. Measured with immunoSEQ multiplex PCR; TCRdb has only the in-frame clones, and not every one. The table records approximately 280,000 clones, more than 75% of them present only once. The sequenced sample consisted of peripheral blood. The receptors here all came from a woman aged 25 to 39 who had recovered from COVID-19.

The chain couples TRBV6-6 to TRBJ2-1; the match to TRBD1 covers 9 bases. This CDR3 is built from 15 residues. From germline, CDR1 is MNHNY and CDR2 SVGAGI (reference sequence). J gave up 3 bases and V 6 bases, and 6 bases lay outside the gene matches. In DNA form, the CDR3 reads TGTGCCAGCAGCCCACAGGGGGCCAACTACAATGAGCAGTTCTTC. It is translated as CASSPQGANYNEQFF.

The rearrangement links TRBV6-5 to TRBJ2-3, with 7 bases identical to TRBD2. Germline assignment: CDR1 MNHEY and CDR2 SVGAGI. Germline trimming cut 8 bases from V and 0 bases from J; bases unmatched to any gene: 5. CDR3 length: 14 amino acids. Here the CDR3 DNA reads TGTGCCAGCCGCGCGGGGGAAAGCACAGATACGCAGTATTTT. It yields the protein CASRAGESTDTQYF.

The rearrangement joins TRBV7-9 to TRBJ1-1; the match to TRBD1 covers 11 bases. This CDR3 comprises 18 residues. Per the germline V gene, CDR1 is SEHNR and CDR2 is FQNEAQ (reference sequence). J lost 0 bases, V lost 5 bases, and 11 bases had no gene match. CDR3 nucleotides: TGTGCCAGCAGCCCCTGGACAGGGGGCTTAAGGGTGAACACTGAAGCTTTCTTT. Translating it yields CASSPWTGGLRVNTEAFF. Full variable domain (remainder filled in from reference TRBV7-9 and TRBJ1-1): DTGVSQNPRHKITKRGQNVTFRCDPISEHNRLYWYRQTLGQGPEFLTYFQNEAQLEKSRLLSDRFSAERPKGSFSTLEIQRTEQGDSAMYLCASSPWTGGLRVNTEAFFGQGTRLTVV.

The chain uses TRBV10-3 and TRBJ2-7, with TRBD1 matching over 9 bases. The CDR3 is 14 amino acids. Germline V gives CDR1 ENHRY, CDR2 SYGVKD. With V trimmed by 6 bases and J by 6 bases, 9 bases remained unmatched. The CDR3 loop reads CAIRDRTGETEQYF. Written as DNA, the CDR3 is TGTGCCATCAGAGACCGGACAGGGGAGACCGAGCAGTACTTC.